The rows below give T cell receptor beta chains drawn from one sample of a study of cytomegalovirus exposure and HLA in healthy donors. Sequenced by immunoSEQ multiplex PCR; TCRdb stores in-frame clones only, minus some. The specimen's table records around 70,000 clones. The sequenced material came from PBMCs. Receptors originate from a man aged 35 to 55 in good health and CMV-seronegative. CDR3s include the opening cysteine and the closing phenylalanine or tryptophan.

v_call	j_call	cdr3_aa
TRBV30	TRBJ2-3	CAWSVVARDTQYF
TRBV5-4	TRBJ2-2	CASSTFAETNTGELFF
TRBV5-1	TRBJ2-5	CASSYLWGGEETQYF
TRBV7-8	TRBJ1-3	CASSNRGSGNTIYF
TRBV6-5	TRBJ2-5	CASSYLQSKETQYF
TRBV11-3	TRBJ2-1	CASSRTSGRGNEQFF
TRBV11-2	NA	CASSSGEVAGALYEQYF
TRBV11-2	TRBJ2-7	CASSKERFEQYF
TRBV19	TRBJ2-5	CASSETSSAGVGETQYF
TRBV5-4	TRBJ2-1	CASSPRDSYYNEQFF
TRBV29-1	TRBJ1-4	CSVRQGSNEKLFF
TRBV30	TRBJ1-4	CACPPRDFNEKLFF
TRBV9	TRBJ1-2	CASSVAGTGGIDYGYTF
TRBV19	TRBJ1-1	CASSPILYTGITEAFF
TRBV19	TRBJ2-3	CASTLPGGDTQYF
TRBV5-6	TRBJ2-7	CASSRTGTVFYEQYF
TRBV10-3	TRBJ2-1	CAISESTASGYNEQFF
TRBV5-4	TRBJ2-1	CASSFLQGPYNEQFF
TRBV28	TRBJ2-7	CASSLGGGGSVDEQYF
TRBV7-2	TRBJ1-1	CASSSQGKVYTEAFF
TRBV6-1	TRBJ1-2	CASTWSWGYTF
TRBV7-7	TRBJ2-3	CASSLTGSGDTQYF
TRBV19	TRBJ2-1	CASTSGRYYNEQFF
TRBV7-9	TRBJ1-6	CASTPGTEYSPLHF
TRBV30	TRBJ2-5	CARGLAGARTQYF
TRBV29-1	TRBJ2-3	CSGTGGRGTDTQYF
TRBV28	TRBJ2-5	CASMGPGATQYF
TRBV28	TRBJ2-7	CASSAPSGRAILEAYEQYF
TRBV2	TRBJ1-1	CYSLVATEAFF
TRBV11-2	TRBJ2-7	CASSLGSSYEQYF
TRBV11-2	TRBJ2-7	CASRKLTGYEQYF